These T cell receptor beta chains were read from a single sample in a study of regulatory T cells in long-lasting Graves disease. TCRdb passed the multiplex PCR reads through MiXCR, listing each CDR3 protein once. The sample has roughly 470,000 distinct CDR3 sequences, about a fifth seen once; the top ten hold about 8.3%. This material consisted of peripheral blood mononuclear cells (PBMCs), taken when the disease was refractory, from a patient treated with antithyroid drugs. The receptor set was obtained from a female donor with Graves disease. The CDR3 runs from the conserved cysteine through the conserved F or W. A D gene is named only where the DNA matches it firmly. Some rows mark clone size as missing; the rest say once, few, many or name a class of expanded clone.

d_call j_call v_call clone_size cdr3_aa cdr3_nt
TRBD2 TRBJ2-7 TRBV11-2 many CASSLLQGGRSWEQYF TGTGCCAGCAGCCTCCTTCAGGGCGGGAGGAGTTGGGAGCAGTACTTC
TRBD2 TRBJ2-2 TRBV27 few CASSTPGLAGEGGELFF TGTGCCAGCAGTACGCCGGGACTAGCGGGAGAGGGCGGGGAGCTGTTTTTT
. TRBJ1-1 TRBV29-1 few CSVGAQVSHPSTEAFF TGCAGCGTTGGAGCACAGGTTTCTCACCCGAGCACTGAAGCTTTCTTT
. TRBJ2-7 TRBV24-1 . CATSDPGREQYF TGTGCCACCAGTGATCCGGGCAGGGAGCAGTACTTC
TRBD1 TRBJ1-6 TRBV28 . CASSHRGLALHF TGTGCCAGCAGCCACAGGGGACTGGCCCTCCACTTT
TRBD1 TRBJ2-7 TRBV28 many CASRLDREDTYEQYF TGTGCCAGCAGACTGGACAGGGAAGATACCTACGAGCAGTACTTC
TRBD2 TRBJ2-2 TRBV29-1 . CSAGLAGRVGELFF TGCAGCGCAGGACTAGCGGGAAGGGTCGGGGAGCTGTTTTTT
. TRBJ1-1 TRBV9 few CASSEGPTGLTEAFF TGTGCCAGCAGCGAGGGGCCTACAGGGCTCACTGAAGCTTTCTTT
. TRBJ2-5 TRBV7-2 few CASTQAETQCF TGTGCCAGCACCCAAGCAGAGACCCAGTGCTTC
TRBD1 TRBJ1-1 TRBV4-1 . CASSRRQGENTEAFF TGCGCCAGCAGCCGGAGACAGGGGGAGAACACCGAAGCTTTCTTT
TRBD2 TRBJ2-7 TRBV27 few CASSPRGVFDEQYF TGTGCCAGCAGTCCGCGGGGGGTATTCGACGAGCAGTACTTC
. TRBJ2-1 TRBV20-1 . CSATEEASSYNEQFF TGCAGTGCTACTGAGGAGGCCAGCTCCTACAATGAGCAGTTCTTC
TRBD2 TRBJ2-5 TRBV6-1 many CASRTWTSRETQYF TGTGCCAGCAGAACATGGACTAGCAGGGAGACCCAGTACTTC
. TRBJ1-2 TRBV24-1 many CATSDGQSVGYTF TGTGCCACCAGTGATGGGCAGTCGGTTGGCTACACCTTC
TRBD2 TRBJ2-7 TRBV2 . CATTSGSYEQYF TGTGCCACCACTAGCGGGAGCTACGAGCAGTACTTC
. TRBJ2-7 TRBV19 . CASTPRGGAETYEQYF TGTGCCAGTACCCCCCGGGGTGGAGCGGAGACCTACGAGCAGTACTTC
TRBD1 TRBJ1-2 TRBV7-6 many CASSPTLGGQGHYGYTF TGTGCCAGCAGCCCAACACTGGGCGGACAGGGACACTATGGCTACACCTTC
TRBD1 TRBJ1-4 TRBV7-7 . CASSLSTGGELFF TGTGCTAGCAGCTTAAGTACAGGGGGCGAGCTGTTTTTT
. TRBJ1-3 TRBV5-1 . CASSRDGDSGNTIYF TGCGCCAGCAGCCGAGACGGCGACTCTGGAAACACCATATATTTT
. TRBJ2-7 TRBV3-1 few CASSQDDSSYEQYF TGTGCCAGCAGCCAAGACGACAGCTCCTACGAGCAGTACTTC
TRBD2 TRBJ2-5 TRBV20-1 . CSARDITGLAGGLETQYF TGCAGTGCTAGAGATATAACCGGACTAGCGGGAGGGCTTGAGACCCAGTACTTC
. TRBJ2-7 TRBV12-3/TRBV12-4 many CASSPISREQYF TGTGCCAGCAGTCCCATAAGTCGCGAGCAGTACTTC
. TRBJ2-5 TRBV7-9 . CASSLIPVDLGETQYF TGTGCCAGCAGCTTAATCCCTGTCGACCTCGGGGAGACCCAGTACTTC